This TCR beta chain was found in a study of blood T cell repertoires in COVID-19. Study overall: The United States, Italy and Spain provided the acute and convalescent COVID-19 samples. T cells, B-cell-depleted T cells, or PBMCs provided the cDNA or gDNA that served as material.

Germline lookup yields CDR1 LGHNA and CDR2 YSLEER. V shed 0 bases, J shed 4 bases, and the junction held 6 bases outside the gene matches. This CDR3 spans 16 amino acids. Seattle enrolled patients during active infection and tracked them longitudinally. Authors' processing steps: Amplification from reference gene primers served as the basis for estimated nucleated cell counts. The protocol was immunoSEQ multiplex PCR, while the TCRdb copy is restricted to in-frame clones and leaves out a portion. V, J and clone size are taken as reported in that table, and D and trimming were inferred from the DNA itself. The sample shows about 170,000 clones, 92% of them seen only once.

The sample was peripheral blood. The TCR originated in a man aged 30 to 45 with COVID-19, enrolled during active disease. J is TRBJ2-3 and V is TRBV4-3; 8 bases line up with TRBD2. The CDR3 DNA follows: TGCGCCAGCAGCCAAGAGGGACTAGGGGTGCCAGATACGCAGTATTTT. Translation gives CASSQEGLGVPDTQYF.